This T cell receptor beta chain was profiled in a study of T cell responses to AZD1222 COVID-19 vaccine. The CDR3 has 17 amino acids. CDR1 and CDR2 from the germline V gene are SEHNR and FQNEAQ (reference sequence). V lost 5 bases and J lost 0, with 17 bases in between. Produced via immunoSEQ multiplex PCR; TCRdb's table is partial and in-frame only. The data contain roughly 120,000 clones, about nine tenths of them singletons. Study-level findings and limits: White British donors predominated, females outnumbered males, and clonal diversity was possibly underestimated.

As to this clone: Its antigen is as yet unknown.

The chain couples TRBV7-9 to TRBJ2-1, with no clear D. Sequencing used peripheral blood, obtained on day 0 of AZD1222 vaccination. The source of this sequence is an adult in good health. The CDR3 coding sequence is TGTGCCAGCAGCCGTCATCGATCCGGGTACTCCTACAATGAGCAGTTCTTC. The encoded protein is CASSRHRSGYSYNEQFF.